The TCR beta chain under discussion was sequenced for a study of shared clonotypes between healthy human individuals (dated by TCRdb to 2020 to 2022). Background on the whole study: The cohort included three men and two women between 18 and 49 years of age. Per donor, leukapheresis produced somewhere between about 0.94 and 9 billion PBMCs. To estimate repertoire size and how much clonotype sharing occurs between individuals, the study deeply sequenced the blood TCR repertoires of 4 to 6 healthy adults. Different laboratories and diverse techniques were used to prepare libraries and sequence TCR repertoires, to increase sequencing depth and limit assay-specific biases. For each donor, CD4 naive and CD4 memory were each given three plates, CD8 naive was given two plates, and CD8 memory was given one plate. Overall results and qualifications from the work: Compared with non-shared clonotypes, clonotypes shared by all four sorted-subset donors had higher generation probabilities. Pairwise subsampling led to the expectation that sequencing depth would affect the degree of clonotype sharing among donors. The small number of donors limited the genetic and exposure-history diversity represented. Only blood was sampled, and tissue TCR repertoires likely differ from those in blood. Rarefaction of sorted-subset datasets indicated incomplete sequencing despite the large sequencing depth. Larger estimated clonotype richness was generally found for naive subsets than for memory subsets. Sharing across several donors was observed for around 5% of naive CD4, about 4% of naive CD8, about 2.3% of memory CD4, and roughly 0.4% of memory CD8 clonotypes.

Using the deep immunoSEQ assay, multiplex PCR amplified TCR CDR3 regions from genomic DNA. Extracted genomic DNA from each cell subset was distributed evenly across all wells of several immunoSEQ 96-well plates, and each plate was treated as a replicate. For sorted subsets, each replicate PCR was loaded with 150 to 250 ng genomic DNA, equivalent to 30,000 or so T cell genomes. The purified libraries were quantified using a Qubit 3.0 fluorometer, sized with a Bioanalyzer 2100, and then quantified again using the KAPA Library Quantification kit. Every immunoSEQ 96-well plate was sequenced on a separate single-read 150-cycle Illumina NextSeq 550 flow cell. The paper's processing steps were these. Because only junctional sequences without quality scores were contained in the immunoSEQ output, filtering matching that applied to full-length reads could not be performed. To assign V/J genes and CDR3, sequences were annotated using PyIR, a Python wrapper for IgBLAST v1.9, with IMGT germline references. Reads were filtered out if the reads had weak V/J assignments (E-value above 1e-6), no CDR3, stop codons, out-of-frame junctions, or ambiguous translated residues. V3J clonotypes were defined by identical inferred V gene, J gene, and CDR3 amino acid sequence. The percentage overlap between two repertoires was calculated by dividing the number of shared unique clonotypes by the size of the smaller repertoire. Three approaches were used to assess repertoire richness: RTK rarefaction, the Chao1 estimator, and Recon v2.1 estimates of unobserved clonotypes. For all TCRbeta clonotypes obtained by the gDNA method from a handful of donors, generation probabilities were computed with OLGA. Entries here come from immuneACCESS through TCRdb and include only in-frame sequences with V and J called. Some clones fail to appear in such tables; in the studies checked, an unresolved V gene covers under half of the shortfall, and the cause of the remainder is unknown. That table gives V, J and clone size, and the DNA gave D and trimming. Recorded for this sample are about 1.1 million clones; 60% to 80% of them occurred a single time. Clones ranked in the top ten supply roughly 0.83% of the sample.

About this clone itself: Its recognized antigen is unknown. No much larger clone exists at a distance of one base, and base qualities are not known.

Unmatched junction bases come to 5, with V trimmed by 1 base and J by 4 bases. CDR1 SGHAT and CDR2 FQDESV are derived from the germline V gene (reference sequence). CDR3 length: 16 amino acids, cysteine to phenylalanine. The only DNA kept is the CDR3, 48 bases in frame from the first base. Healthy HIV-negative adults with no recently reported acute infections or vaccinations were included as donors. All donors were Caucasian adults living in Nashville, Tennessee, USA. Magnetic negative selection was used to enrich CD4+ T cells, after which naive cells were positively selected on CD45RA and the negative fraction became the memory subset. Blood was collected by leukapheresis, and PBMCs were isolated by Ficoll-Histopaque density gradient centrifugation and then cryopreserved in liquid nitrogen vapor phase. Analytical flow cytometry was used to check the purity and quantity of each magnetically sorted T cell population. Each sorted fraction had its genomic DNA isolated and then quantified by UV absorbance on a Nanodrop 2000c.

The TCR comes from a young man in good health. Some clones in this sample may be carry-over from other donors' samples. Rearrangement joined TRBV11-1 to TRBJ2-3; 10 middle bases align to TRBD2. The sequenced sample consisted of memory CD4+ T cells from PBMCs. Sample cell subset or site, as interpreted from the label and publication: CD45RA-negative fraction. The bases read TGTGCCAGCAGCTTAGGGCTAGCGGGAGCCCCAGATACGCAGTATTTT. The translation is CASSLGLAGAPDTQYF.